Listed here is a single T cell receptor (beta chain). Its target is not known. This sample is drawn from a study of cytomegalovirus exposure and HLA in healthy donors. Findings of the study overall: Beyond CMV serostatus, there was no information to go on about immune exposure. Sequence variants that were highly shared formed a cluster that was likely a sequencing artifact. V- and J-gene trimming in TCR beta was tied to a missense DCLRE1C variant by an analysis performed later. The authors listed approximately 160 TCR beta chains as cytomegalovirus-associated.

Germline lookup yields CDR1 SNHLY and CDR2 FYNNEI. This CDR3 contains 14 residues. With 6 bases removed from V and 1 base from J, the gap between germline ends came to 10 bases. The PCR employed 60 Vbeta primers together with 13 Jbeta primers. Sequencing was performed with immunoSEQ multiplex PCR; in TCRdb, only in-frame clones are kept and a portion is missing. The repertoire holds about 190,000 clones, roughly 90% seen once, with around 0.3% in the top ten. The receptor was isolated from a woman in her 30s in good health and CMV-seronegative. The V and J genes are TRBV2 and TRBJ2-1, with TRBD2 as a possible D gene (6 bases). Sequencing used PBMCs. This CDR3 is CASSLTSSYNEQFF. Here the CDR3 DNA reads TGTGCCAGCAGCCTGACTAGTTCCTACAATGAGCAGTTCTTC.